This TCR beta chain originates from a study of CD8 T cells in Susac syndrome. With random hexamers, reverse transcription was performed on roughly 0.5 to 1 ug of RNA. MiXCR, applied by TCRdb to the immunoSEQ multiplex PCR reads, yields one record per CDR3 protein. The sample gives about 210,000 distinct CDR3 sequences, nearly 97% of which show up once; 0.075% to 0.095% is in the top ten. The sequence derives from a human donor with multiple sclerosis. Source material: CD4+ T cells from PBMCs.

CDR3 nucleotides: TGCAGCGTTGAAGATCTTCTCTCAAATTCGAACAATGAGCAGTTCTTC. This gives the protein CSVEDLLSNSNNEQFF. This chain uses TRBV29-1 with TRBJ2-1; D is undetermined. Germline loops: CDR1 SQVTM, CDR2 ANQGSEA. The CDR3 is 16 residues long. The ends were cut back, 0 bases at V and 5 bases at J, with 17 bases in the middle.